This TCR beta chain was recovered during a study of T cell responses to AZD1222 COVID-19 vaccine. General observations from the study: Baseline serostatus was positive in only a handful of AZD1222 recipients. Unmutated variant regions are reportedly the target of nearly half of TCRs that are spike-specific. The breadth and depth of Spike-specific TCRs increased once two AZD1222 doses had been given.

Using immunoSEQ multiplex PCR, the repertoire was profiled, and TCRdb retains in-frame clones only, with some absent. The table records 200,000 or so clones, about 87% of them present only once. With regard to this clone: The antigen remains undetermined.

V was pared by 5 bases and J by 8 bases, with 7 bases of the junction left unmatched. Looked up from germline, CDR1 is MNHEY and CDR2 is SMNVEV (reference sequence). The CDR3 has 14 residues. The receptor comes from an adult in good health. J is TRBJ1-2 and V is TRBV27; TRBD1 agrees at 11 bases. Specimen: peripheral blood, collected on day 0 of MenACWY control vaccination. CDR3 coding DNA: TGTGCCAGCAGTCTAGGACAGGGGGCGAGGGGCTACACCTTC. Its translation: CASSLGQGARGYTF.